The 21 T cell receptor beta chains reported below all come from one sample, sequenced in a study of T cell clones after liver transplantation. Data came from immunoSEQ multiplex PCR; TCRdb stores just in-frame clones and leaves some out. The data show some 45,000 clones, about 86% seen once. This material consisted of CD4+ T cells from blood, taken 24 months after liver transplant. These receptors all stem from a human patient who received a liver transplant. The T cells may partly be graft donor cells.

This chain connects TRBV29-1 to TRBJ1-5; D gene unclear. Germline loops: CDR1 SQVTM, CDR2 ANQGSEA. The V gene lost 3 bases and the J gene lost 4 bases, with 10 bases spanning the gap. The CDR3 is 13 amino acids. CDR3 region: CSVEVLGNQPQHF. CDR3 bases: TGCAGCGTTGAGGTTTTAGGGAATCAGCCCCAGCATTTT.

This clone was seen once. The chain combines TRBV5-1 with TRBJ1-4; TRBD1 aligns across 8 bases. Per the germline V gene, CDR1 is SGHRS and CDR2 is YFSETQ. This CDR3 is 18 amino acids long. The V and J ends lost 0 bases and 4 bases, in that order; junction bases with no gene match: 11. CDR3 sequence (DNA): TGCGCCAGCAGCTTGGGTTGGCTCGGGACAGGAGGTAATGAAAAACTGTTTTTT. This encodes CASSLGWLGTGGNEKLFF.

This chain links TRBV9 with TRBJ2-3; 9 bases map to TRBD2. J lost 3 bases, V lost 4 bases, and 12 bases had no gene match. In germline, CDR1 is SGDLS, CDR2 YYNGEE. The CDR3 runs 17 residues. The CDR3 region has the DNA TGTGCCAGCAGCCCCCGACCCAAAGCGGGGGGTACAGATACGCAGTATTTT. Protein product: CASSPRPKAGGTDTQYF.

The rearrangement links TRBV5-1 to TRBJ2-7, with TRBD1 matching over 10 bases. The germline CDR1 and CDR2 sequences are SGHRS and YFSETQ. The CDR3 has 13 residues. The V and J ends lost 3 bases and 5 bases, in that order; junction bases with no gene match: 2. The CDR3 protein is CASSSGTGDEQYF. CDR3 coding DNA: TGCGCCAGCAGCTCCGGGACAGGGGACGAGCAGTACTTC.

The CDR3 sequence is CASSSRRYNEQFF. In DNA, the CDR3 is TGTGCCAGCAGCTCCAGACGGTACAATGAGCAGTTCTTC. This chain joins TRBV7-3 and TRBJ2-1; D call uncertain. The CDR3 extends over 13 amino acids. Trimming left V 4 bases short and J 4 bases short, with 8 bases between. CDR1 and CDR2 (germline): SGHTA, FQGTGA.

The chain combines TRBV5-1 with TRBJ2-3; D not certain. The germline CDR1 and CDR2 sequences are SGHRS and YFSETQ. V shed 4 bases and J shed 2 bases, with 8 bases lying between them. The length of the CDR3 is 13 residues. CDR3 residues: CASSGPITDTQYF. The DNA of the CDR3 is TGCGCCAGCAGCGGCCCTATCACAGATACGCAGTATTTT.

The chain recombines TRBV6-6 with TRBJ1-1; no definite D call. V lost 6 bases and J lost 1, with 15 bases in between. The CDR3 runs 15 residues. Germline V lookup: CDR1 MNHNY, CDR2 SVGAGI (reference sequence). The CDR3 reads CASRPGEGQNTEAFF. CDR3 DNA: TGTGCCAGCAGACCCGGGGAAGGGCAGAACACTGAAGCTTTCTTT.

As DNA, the CDR3 is TGTGCCAGCAGCCCGGGGACTAGCGGGAGGAGGGAGACCCAGTACTTC. Its protein product is CASSPGTSGRRETQYF. This chain joins TRBV7-2 and TRBJ2-5, with 15 bases matching TRBD2. This CDR3 is built from 16 residues. V gave up 5 bases and J gave up 5 bases; unmatched junction bases: 6. The germline V gene encodes CDR1 SGHTA and CDR2 FQGNSA.

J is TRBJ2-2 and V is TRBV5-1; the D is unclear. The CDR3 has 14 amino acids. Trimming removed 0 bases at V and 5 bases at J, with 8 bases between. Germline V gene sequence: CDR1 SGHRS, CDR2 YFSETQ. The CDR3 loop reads CASSLVTPTGELFF. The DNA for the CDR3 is TGCGCCAGCAGCTTGGTGACTCCAACCGGGGAGCTGTTTTTT.

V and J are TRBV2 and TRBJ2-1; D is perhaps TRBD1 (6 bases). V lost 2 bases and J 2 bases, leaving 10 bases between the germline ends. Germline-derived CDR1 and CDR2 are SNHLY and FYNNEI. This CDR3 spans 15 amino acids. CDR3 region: CASSERGQAYNEQFF. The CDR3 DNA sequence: TGTGCCAGCAGTGAACGGGGACAAGCCTACAATGAGCAGTTCTTC.

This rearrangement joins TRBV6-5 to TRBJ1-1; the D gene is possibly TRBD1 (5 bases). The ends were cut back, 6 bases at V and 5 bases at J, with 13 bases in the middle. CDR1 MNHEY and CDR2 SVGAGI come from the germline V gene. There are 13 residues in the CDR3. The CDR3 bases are TGTGCCAGCAGACCACGGGGCCAAACTGAAGCTTTCTTT. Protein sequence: CASRPRGQTEAFF.

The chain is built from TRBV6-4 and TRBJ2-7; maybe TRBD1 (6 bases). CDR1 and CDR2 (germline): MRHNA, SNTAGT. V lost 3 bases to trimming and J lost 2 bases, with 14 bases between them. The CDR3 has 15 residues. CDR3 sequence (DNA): TGTGCCAGCAGTGAGCCACACAGGGAGACCTACGAGCAGTACTTC. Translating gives CASSEPHRETYEQYF.

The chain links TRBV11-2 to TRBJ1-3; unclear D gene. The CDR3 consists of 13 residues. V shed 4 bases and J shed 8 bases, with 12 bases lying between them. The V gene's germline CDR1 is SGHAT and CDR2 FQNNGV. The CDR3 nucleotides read TGTGCCAGCAGCTGGGCGGGCACGGACACCATATATTTT. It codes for CASSWAGTDTIYF.

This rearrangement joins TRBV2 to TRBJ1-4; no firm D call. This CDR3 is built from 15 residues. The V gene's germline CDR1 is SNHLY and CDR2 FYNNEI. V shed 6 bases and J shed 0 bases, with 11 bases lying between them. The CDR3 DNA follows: TGTGCCAGCAGCCGCAATCTTGCAACTAATGAAAAACTGTTTTTT. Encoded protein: CASSRNLATNEKLFF. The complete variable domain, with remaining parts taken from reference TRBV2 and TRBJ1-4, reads EPEVTQTPSHQVTQMGQEVILRCVPISNHLYFYWYRQILGQKVEFLVSFYNNEISEKSEIFDDQFSVERPDGSNFTLKIRSTKLEDSAMYFCASSRNLATNEKLFFGSGTQLSVL.

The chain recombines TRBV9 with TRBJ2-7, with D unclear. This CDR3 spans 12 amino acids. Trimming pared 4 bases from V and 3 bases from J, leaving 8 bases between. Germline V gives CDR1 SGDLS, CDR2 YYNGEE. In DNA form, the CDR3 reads TGTGCCAGCAGCCCAAATCACTACGAGCAGTACTTC. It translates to CASSPNHYEQYF.

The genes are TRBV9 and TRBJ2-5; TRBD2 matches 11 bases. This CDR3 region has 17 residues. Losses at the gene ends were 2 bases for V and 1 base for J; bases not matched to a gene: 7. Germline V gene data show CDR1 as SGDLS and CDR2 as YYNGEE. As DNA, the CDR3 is TGTGCCAGCAGCGTCGCCTCGGGACTAGCGGTCCAAGAGACCCAGTACTTC. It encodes CASSVASGLAVQETQYF.

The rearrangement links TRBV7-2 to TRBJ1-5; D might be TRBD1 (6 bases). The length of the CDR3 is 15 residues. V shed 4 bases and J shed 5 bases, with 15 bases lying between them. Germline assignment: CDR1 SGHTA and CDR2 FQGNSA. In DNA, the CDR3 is TGTGCCAGCAGCTCCTACAGGGCCAGCCATCAGCCCCAGCATTTT. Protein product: CASSSYRASHQPQHF.

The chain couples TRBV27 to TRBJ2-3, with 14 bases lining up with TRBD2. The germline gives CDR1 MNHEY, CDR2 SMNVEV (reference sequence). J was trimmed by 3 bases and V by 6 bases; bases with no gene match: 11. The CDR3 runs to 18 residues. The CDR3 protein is CASRRTGTSGRDTDTQYF. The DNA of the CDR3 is TGTGCCAGCAGACGGACCGGGACTAGCGGGAGAGATACAGATACGCAGTATTTT.

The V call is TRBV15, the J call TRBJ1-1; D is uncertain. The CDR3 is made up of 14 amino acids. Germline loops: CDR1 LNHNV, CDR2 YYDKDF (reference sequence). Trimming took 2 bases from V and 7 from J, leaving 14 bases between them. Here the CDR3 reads CATSRMGIGLEAFF. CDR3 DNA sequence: TGTGCCACCAGCAGAATGGGGATCGGGCTTGAAGCTTTCTTT. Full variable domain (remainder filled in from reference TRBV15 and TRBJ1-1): DAMVIQNPRYQVTQFGKPVTLSCSQTLNHNVMYWYQQKSSQAPKLLFHYYDKDFNNEADTPDNFQSRRPNTSFCFLDIRSPGLGDTAMYLCATSRMGIGLEAFFGQGTRLTVV.

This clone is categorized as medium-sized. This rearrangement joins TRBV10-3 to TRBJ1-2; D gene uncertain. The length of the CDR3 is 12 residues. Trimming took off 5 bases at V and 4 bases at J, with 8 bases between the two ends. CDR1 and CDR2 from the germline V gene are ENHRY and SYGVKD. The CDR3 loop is CAISRTSYGYTF. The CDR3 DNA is TGTGCCATCAGTCGGACCTCCTATGGCTACACCTTC.

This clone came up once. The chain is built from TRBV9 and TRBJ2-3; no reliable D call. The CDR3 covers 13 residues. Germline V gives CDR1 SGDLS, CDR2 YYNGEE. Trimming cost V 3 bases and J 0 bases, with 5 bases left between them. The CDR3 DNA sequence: TGTGCCAGCAGCGGGGCCAGCACAGATACGCAGTATTTT. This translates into CASSGASTDTQYF. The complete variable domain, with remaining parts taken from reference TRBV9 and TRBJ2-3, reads DSGVTQTPKHLITATGQRVTLRCSPRSGDLSVYWYQQSLDQGLQFLIQYYNGEERAKGNILERFSAQQFPDLHSELNLSSLELGDSALYFCASSGASTDTQYFGPGTRLTVL.